This T cell receptor (beta chain) was profiled in a study of blood T cell repertoires in COVID-19. In the authors' methods: Estimated nucleated cell counts came from reference gene primer amplification. The repertoire was sequenced with immunoSEQ multiplex PCR; TCRdb's copy has only in-frame clones and lacks some. That table supplies the V and J calls and clone size; D and trimming were determined from the DNA. Here the sample spans a few hundred thousand clones, about nine tenths being singletons. Germline CDR1 is PRHDT and CDR2 is FYEKMQ (reference sequence). The V and J ends lost 5 bases and 8 bases respectively, with 19 bases between them. This CDR3 is built from 15 residues.

The receptor comes from a woman aged 45-65 years in a cohort exposed to, infected with or recovered from COVID-19 (not recorded which). Sequencing input: PBMCs or T cells enriched from blood (not recorded which). V and J are TRBV13 and TRBJ2-1, with D maybe TRBD1 (6 bases). CDR3 sequence (DNA): TGTGCCAGCAGCGGTCGGGACATAGCATGGTATGAGCAGTTCTTC. It translates to CASSGRDIAWYEQFF.